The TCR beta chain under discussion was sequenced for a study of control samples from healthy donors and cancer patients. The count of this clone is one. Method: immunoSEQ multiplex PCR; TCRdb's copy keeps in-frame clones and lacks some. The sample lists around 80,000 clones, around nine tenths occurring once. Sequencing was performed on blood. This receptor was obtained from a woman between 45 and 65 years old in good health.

The CDR3 DNA reads as TGTGCCGGCGGGAAGAGGTCTGAAGCTTTCTTT. Translating it yields CAGGKRSEAFF. J is TRBJ1-1 and V is TRBV2; no firm D call. The V gene lost 11 bases and the J gene lost 6 bases, with 13 bases spanning the gap. Germline V gene lookup returns CDR1 SNHLY and CDR2 FYNNEI. This CDR3 has 11 amino acids.